A selection of T cell receptor beta chains follows, all from one sample in a study of response to subunit inactivated influenza vaccine. From the RT-PCR reads, TCRdb called clonotypes with MiXCR, one entry per CDR3 protein. Found here are 500,000 or so distinct CDR3 sequences, over 9.5% of them singletons; the top ten hold about an eighth. The specimen comprised PBMCs from blood, sampled about 6 weeks after vaccination. The receptor source for this set is a man in his forties or fifties who received an inactivated influenza vaccine. The CDR3 runs from the conserved cysteine through the conserved F or W. Fields, in order: CDR3 length, J gene, V gene, CDR3 protein.

13,TRBJ1-5,TRBV7-9,CASSLKGLNPQHF
13,TRBJ2-7,TRBV20-1,CSARDIYRVPQYF
18,TRBJ2-5,TRBV21-1,CASSKALSNVTSEETQYF
16,TRBJ1-3,TRBV18,CASSPPRKRQGNTIYF
13,TRBJ1-1,TRBV29-1,CSVEGGTIPEAFF
14,TRBJ2-1,TRBV29-1,CSVASSARNNEQFF
16,TRBJ2-1,TRBV6-1,CASSHQGSSGVNEQFF
16,TRBJ2-3,TRBV7-3,CASSLMSGGGTDTQYF
16,TRBJ2-5,TRBV20-1,CSARGGWGNNQETQYF
16,TRBJ2-1,TRBV29-1,CSVGFRAQRRDNEQFF
16,TRBJ2-6,TRBV6-2/TRBV6-3,CASSYSGLSGANVLTF
13,TRBJ2-5,TRBV5-6,CASSLVDQETQYF
16,TRBJ1-1,TRBV18,CASSQAVPGVDTEAFF
15,TRBJ2-2,TRBV7-2,CASSLGLANTGELFF
14,TRBJ1-2,TRBV3-1,CASSQERQNYGYTF
17,TRBJ2-1,TRBV7-2,CASRKGLAGGSYNEQFF
14,TRBJ1-1,TRBV18,CASSRQGGDTEAFF
14,TRBJ2-7,TRBV7-9,CASSPDRVVHEQYF
14,TRBJ2-2,TRBV11-2,CASSLVVGSGELFF
17,TRBJ2-7,TRBV5-1,CASSPQTSDQLSYEQYF
13,TRBJ2-5,TRBV29-1,CSVDLGGGETQYF
12,TRBJ1-2,TRBV4-1,CASSQPEWGYTF
14,TRBJ2-2,TRBV20-1,CSAMGHKNTGELFF